This is a list of T cell receptor beta chains from one sample in a study of cytomegalovirus exposure and HLA in healthy donors. Sequencing used immunoSEQ multiplex PCR; TCRdb keeps in-frame clones, though not all of them. The data contain 95,000 to 150,000 clones, 60% to 85% of them singletons. Input material: PBMCs. The receptors shown here come from a woman in her forties in good health and CMV-seropositive. Both conserved end residues are part of each CDR3. A D gene is named only where the DNA matches it firmly. Not every row has a clone size; where given, it reads once, few, many or a size class.

. TRBJ2-5 TRBV9 TRBD2 TGTGCCAGCAACGCCCTGGGGACTAGCGTAGAGACCCAGTACTTC CASNALGTSVETQYF
. TRBJ1-4 TRBV4-1 . TGCGCCAGCAGCCTTGGTTCGGGGGATAGTGAAAAACTGTTTTTT CASSLGSGDSEKLFF
. TRBJ1-2 TRBV2 . TGTGCCAGCAGTGAAGCGCTTCGGGGAAGGGATGGGGGCTACACCTTC CASSEALRGRDGGYTF
. TRBJ2-7 TRBV7-9 TRBD1 TGTGCCAGCAGCCCACGACAGGGCTCCTACGAGCAGTACTTC CASSPRQGSYEQYF
once TRBJ2-7 TRBV27 TRBD1 TGTGCCAGCAGTAAGTGGGACAGAGCCTACGAGCAGTACTTC CASSKWDRAYEQYF
few TRBJ2-5 TRBV5-1 TRBD2 TGCGCCAGTTTTAGCGGGAGGGGGCAAGAGACCCAGTACTTC CASFSGRGQETQYF
. TRBJ2-1 TRBV5-1 . TGCGCCAGCAGCTTTTTAGGGGTGGATGAGCAGTTCTTC CASSFLGVDEQFF
. TRBJ1-3 TRBV9 . TGTGCCAGCAGCGAGAACTCAGGGATCTCTGGAAACACCATATATTTT CASSENSGISGNTIYF
. TRBJ1-2 TRBV28 . TGTGCCAGCAGTTTATCCTCTATGACAGATGTCGGCTATGGCTACACCTTC CASSLSSMTDVGYGYTF
. TRBJ2-2 TRBV4-3 . TGCGCCAGCAGCCAAGGGGTCATCGGGGATACGAACACCGGGGAGCTGTTTTTT CASSQGVIGDTNTGELFF
. TRBJ1-1 TRBV9 . TGTGCCAGCAGCGTGTTCGAGGACACTGAAGCTTTCTTT CASSVFEDTEAFF
once TRBJ2-2 TRBV5-1 . TGCGCCAGCAGCTTGGGAGCCACCGGGGAGCTGTTTTTT CASSLGATGELFF
. TRBJ2-2 TRBV27 . TGTGCCAGCTCATCGGGGAGTCCGTCCGGGGAGCTGTTTTTT CASSSGSPSGELFF
. TRBJ2-7 TRBV9 TRBD2 TGTGCCAGCAGCGTTCAAGCGGGGGGTTCCTACGAGCAGTACTTC CASSVQAGGSYEQYF
. TRBJ2-3 TRBV7-3 TRBD1 TGTGCCAGCAGCCCAAGACAGGGGGTGGCAGATACGCAGTATTTT CASSPRQGVADTQYF
few TRBJ1-2 TRBV27 . TGTGCCAGCAGTCCTTCGGGTAGGATCGGCTACACCTTC CASSPSGRIGYTF
. TRBJ2-1 TRBV5-6 TRBD2 TGTGCCAGCAGCTTGGTAGGTACTAGCGGGGGTACACACAATGAGCAGTTCTTC CASSLVGTSGGTHNEQFF
. TRBJ2-2 TRBV6-5 TRBD1 TGTGCCAGCAGGTCGGGGACAGGGGAAACCGGGGAGCTGTTTTTT CASRSGTGETGELFF
. TRBJ2-7 TRBV28 TRBD1 TGTGCCAGCACCTCACCGGGACAGGGTCCCCACGAGCAGTACTTC CASTSPGQGPHEQYF
. TRBJ2-3 TRBV19 . TGTGCCAGTAGTATAGCCCGCTCGGAGGGTGGCACAGATACGCAGTATTTT CASSIARSEGGTDTQYF
. TRBJ2-1 TRBV30 . TGTGCCTGGAGTCTCCGATCGGGCGGGGTCAGGGATGAGCAGTTCTTC CAWSLRSGGVRDEQFF
. TRBJ1-6 TRBV30 . TGTGCCTGTGGGAGAATTGACAATTCACCCCTCCACTTT CACGRIDNSPLHF
once TRBJ2-2 TRBV4-1 . TGCGCCAGCAGCCCCCCCTCGAACACCGGGGAGCTGTTTTTT CASSPPSNTGELFF
few TRBJ2-1 TRBV2 TRBD2 TGTGCCAGCAGGACTAGCCCAGTCCACAATGAGCAGTTCTTC CASRTSPVHNEQFF
. TRBJ1-5 TRBV6-6 . TGTGCCAGCAGCGTGGACAGCCCTAATCAGCCCCAGCATTTT CASSVDSPNQPQHF
. TRBJ2-2 TRBV23-1 . TGCGCCAGCAGTCGTCTGGGAGAGGGAGCGAACACCGGGGAGCTGTTTTTT CASSRLGEGANTGELFF
. TRBJ1-5 TRBV2 TRBD1 TGTGCCAGCAGCGAGGGGGACAGGGATCAGCCCCAGCATTTT CASSEGDRDQPQHF
. TRBJ2-3 TRBV9 . TGTGCCAGCAGCGCGGGACCAGGGAGGGGGATGGTAGATACGCAGTATTTT CASSAGPGRGMVDTQYF
. TRBJ2-7 TRBV27 TRBD1 TGTGCCAGCAGCGACAGGGGGCTGGGTGAGCAGTACTTC CASSDRGLGEQYF
. TRBJ1-5 TRBV7-9 . TGTGCCAGCAGCTTAGGGGCCCTTAGCAATCAGCCCCAGCATTTT CASSLGALSNQPQHF
few TRBJ2-3 TRBV9 TRBD2 TGTGCCAGCAGCGTCTTAGCGGGTTACACAGATACGCAGTATTTT CASSVLAGYTDTQYF
once TRBJ2-5 TRBV4-1 TRBD1 TGCGCCAGCAGCCAACTGAGGGGGCTAGGATTGGAGACCCAGTACTTC CASSQLRGLGLETQYF
. TRBJ2-5 TRBV6-5 . TGTGCCAGCACCCCCGACATCTCACAAGAGACCCAGTACTTC CASTPDISQETQYF
. TRBJ2-4 TRBV5-1 TRBD1 TGCGCCAGCAGCCCCGGACAGGGCGGCCCCAAAAACATTCAGTACTTC CASSPGQGGPKNIQYF
. TRBJ2-5 TRBV4-3 . TGCGCCAGCAGCCAAGATTTCGGGGTGAGGGAGACCCAGTACTTC CASSQDFGVRETQYF
. TRBJ1-4 TRBV7-9 . TGTGCCAGCAGCAAAGGACAGAATGAAAAACTGTTTTTT CASSKGQNEKLFF
. TRBJ2-1 TRBV4-1 TRBD1 TGCGCCAGCAGCCAGCCCTTCGACAGGGACGATGAGCAGTTCTTC CASSQPFDRDDEQFF
. TRBJ1-6 TRBV2 . TGTGCCTCACGAGGCAGGGCCGAGAATTCACCCCTCCACTTT CASRGRAENSPLHF
. TRBJ2-3 TRBV4-1 TRBD2 TGCGCCAGCAGCCAAGATTGGCTAGCGGGGTCCACAGATACGCAGTATTTT CASSQDWLAGSTDTQYF
. TRBJ1-3 TRBV7-9 . TGTGCCAGCAGCTTAGCGATAGGAGAGTCTGGAAACACCATATATTTT CASSLAIGESGNTIYF
. TRBJ1-1 TRBV5-1 . TGCGCCAGCAGCTCGTTAGGGACTATGAACACTGAAGCTTTCTTT CASSSLGTMNTEAFF
. TRBJ1-1 TRBV30 . TGTGCCTGGATCACAGGGATGAGGACTGAAGCTTTCTTT CAWITGMRTEAFF
. TRBJ2-6 TRBV28 . TGTGCCAGCAGCCGAGATTCCTCTGGGGCCAACGTCCTGACTTTC CASSRDSSGANVLTF
. TRBJ1-1 TRBV27 TRBD1 TGTGCCAGCAGTTTGCAGGGGGCGATCACTGAAGCTTTCTTT CASSLQGAITEAFF
. TRBJ2-7 TRBV18 . TGTGCCAGCTCAGACACAGGGACCTCCTACGAGCAGTACTTC CASSDTGTSYEQYF
. TRBJ2-1 TRBV7-9 TRBD1 TGTGCCAGCAGCTCCATCCCAGGGGGCGCGGGTGGGGGTGAGCAGTTCTTC CASSSIPGGAGGGEQFF
few TRBJ1-2 TRBV7-2 . TGTGCCAGCAGCTTAGTGCACAGAAGCTCTGGCTACACCTTC CASSLVHRSSGYTF
. TRBJ2-1 TRBV30 TRBD2 TGTGCCTGGAGTGCTGGCGGGAGTCTCTATGAGCAGTTCTTC CAWSAGGSLYEQFF
. TRBJ2-3 TRBV29-1 TRBD1 TGCAGCGCCCCGGAGTCAGGGGGCGGCCGTGGGGCAGATACGCAGTATTTT CSAPESGGGRGADTQYF
. TRBJ1-2 TRBV27 TRBD1 TGTGCCAGCAGTTTCAATACAGGGGGAGGTGGCTACACCTTC CASSFNTGGGGYTF
. TRBJ2-2 TRBV5-4 . TGTGCCAGCGGTCTAGACTTCGACACCGGGGAGCTGTTTTTT CASGLDFDTGELFF